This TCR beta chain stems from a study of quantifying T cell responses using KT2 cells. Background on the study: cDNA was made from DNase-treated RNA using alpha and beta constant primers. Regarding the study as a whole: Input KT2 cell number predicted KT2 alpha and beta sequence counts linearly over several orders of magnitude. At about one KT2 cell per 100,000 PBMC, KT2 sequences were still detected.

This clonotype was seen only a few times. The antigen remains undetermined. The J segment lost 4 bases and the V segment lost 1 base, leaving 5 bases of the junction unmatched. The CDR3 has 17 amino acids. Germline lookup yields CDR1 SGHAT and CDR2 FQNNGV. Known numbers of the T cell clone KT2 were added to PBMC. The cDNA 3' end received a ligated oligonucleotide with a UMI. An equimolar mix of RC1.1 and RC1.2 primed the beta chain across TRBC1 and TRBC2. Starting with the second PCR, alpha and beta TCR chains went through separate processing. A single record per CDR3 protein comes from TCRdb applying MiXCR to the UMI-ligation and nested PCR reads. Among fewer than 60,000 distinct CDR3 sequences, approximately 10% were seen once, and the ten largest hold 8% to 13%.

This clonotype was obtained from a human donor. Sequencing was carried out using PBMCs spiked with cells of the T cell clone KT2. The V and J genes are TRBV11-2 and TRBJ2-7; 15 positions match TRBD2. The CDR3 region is CASSLVGTSGGRYEQYF. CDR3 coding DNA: TGTGCCAGCAGCTTAGTTGGGACTAGCGGGGGGAGATACGAGCAGTACTTC.